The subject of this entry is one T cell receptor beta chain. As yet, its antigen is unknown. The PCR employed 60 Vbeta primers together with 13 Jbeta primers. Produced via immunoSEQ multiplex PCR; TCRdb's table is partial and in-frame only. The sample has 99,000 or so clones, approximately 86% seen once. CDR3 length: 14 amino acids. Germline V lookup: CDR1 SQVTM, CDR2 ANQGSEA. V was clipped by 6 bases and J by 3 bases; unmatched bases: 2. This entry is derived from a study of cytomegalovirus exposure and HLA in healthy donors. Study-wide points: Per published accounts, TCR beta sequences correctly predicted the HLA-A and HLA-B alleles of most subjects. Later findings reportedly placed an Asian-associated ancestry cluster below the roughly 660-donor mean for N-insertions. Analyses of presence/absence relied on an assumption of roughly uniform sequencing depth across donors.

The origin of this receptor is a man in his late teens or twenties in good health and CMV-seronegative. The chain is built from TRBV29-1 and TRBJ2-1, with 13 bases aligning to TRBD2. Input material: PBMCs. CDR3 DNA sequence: TGCAGCGTGGGACTAGCGGGAAACTACAATGAGCAGTTCTTC. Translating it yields CSVGLAGNYNEQFF.